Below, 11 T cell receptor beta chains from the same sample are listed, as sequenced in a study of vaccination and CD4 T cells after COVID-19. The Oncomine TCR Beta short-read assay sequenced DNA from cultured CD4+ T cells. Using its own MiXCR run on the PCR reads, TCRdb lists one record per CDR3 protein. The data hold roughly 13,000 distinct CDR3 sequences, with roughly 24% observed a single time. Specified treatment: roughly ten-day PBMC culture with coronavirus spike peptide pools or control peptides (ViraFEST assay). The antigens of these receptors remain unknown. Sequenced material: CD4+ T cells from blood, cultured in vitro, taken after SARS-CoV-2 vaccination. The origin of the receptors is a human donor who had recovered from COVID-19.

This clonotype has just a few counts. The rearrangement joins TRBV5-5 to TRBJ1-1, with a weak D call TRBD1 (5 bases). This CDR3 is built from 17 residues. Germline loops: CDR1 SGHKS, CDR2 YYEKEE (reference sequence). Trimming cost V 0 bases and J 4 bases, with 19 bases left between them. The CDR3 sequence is CASSLVVRAGTGTEAFF. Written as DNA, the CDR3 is TGTGCCAGCAGCTTGGTGGTTAGGGCAGGGACTGGCACTGAAGCTTTCTTT.

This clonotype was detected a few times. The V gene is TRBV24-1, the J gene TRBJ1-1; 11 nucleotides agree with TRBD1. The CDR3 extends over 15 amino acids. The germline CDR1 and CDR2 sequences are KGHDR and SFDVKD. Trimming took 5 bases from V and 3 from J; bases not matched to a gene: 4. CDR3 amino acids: CATSGKGQGDTEAFF. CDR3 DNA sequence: TGTGCCACCAGTGGTAAGGGACAGGGGGACACTGAAGCTTTCTTT.

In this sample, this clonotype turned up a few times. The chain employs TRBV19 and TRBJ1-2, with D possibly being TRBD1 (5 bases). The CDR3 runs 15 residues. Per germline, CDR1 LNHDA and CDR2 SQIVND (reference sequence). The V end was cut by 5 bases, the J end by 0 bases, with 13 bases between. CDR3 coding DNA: TGTGCCAGTAGTCTCGGGGACGGAGCTAACTATGGCTACACCTTC. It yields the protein CASSLGDGANYGYTF.

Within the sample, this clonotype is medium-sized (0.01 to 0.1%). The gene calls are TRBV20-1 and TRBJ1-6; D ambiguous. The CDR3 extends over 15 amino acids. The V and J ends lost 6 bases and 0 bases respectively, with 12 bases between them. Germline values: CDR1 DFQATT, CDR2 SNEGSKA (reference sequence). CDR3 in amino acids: CSAPGKTSYNSPLHF. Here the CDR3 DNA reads TGCAGTGCGCCGGGGAAGACCTCCTATAATTCACCCCTCCACTTT.

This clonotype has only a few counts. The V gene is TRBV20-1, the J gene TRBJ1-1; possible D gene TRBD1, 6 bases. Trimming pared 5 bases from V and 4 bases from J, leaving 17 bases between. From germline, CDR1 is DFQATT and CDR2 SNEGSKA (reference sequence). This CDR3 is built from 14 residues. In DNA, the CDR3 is TGCAGTGCTGCGGAGGGCAGGGGTGGCACTGAAGCTTTCTTT. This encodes CSAAEGRGGTEAFF.

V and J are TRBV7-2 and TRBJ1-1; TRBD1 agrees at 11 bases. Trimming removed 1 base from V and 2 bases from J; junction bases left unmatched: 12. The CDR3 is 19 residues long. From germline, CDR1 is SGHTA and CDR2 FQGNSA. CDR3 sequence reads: CASSLVSSGTGGLNTEAFF. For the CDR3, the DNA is TGTGCCAGCAGCTTAGTGTCGTCGGGGACAGGGGGACTTAACACTGAAGCTTTCTTT.

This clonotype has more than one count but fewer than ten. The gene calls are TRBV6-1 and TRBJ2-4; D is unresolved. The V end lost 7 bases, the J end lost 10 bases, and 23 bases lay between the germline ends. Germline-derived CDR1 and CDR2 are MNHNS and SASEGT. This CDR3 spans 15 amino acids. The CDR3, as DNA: TGTGCCAGCACGCGTGGCGGAGTCCCCCTGGGGATTCAGTACTTC. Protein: CASTRGGVPLGIQYF.

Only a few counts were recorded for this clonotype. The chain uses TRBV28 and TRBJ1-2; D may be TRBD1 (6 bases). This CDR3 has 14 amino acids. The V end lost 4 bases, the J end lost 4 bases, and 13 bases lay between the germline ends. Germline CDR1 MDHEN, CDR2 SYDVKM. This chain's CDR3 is CASSSHRARYGYTF. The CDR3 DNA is TGTGCCAGCAGTTCCCACAGGGCGCGCTATGGCTACACCTTC.

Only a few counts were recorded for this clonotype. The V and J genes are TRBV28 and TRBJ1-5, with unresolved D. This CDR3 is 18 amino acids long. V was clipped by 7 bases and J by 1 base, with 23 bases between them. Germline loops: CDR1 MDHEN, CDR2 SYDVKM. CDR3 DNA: TGTGCCAGCAACGTTATGACCTCGGACGGGGTAAGCAATCAGCCCCAGCATTTT. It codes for CASNVMTSDGVSNQPQHF.

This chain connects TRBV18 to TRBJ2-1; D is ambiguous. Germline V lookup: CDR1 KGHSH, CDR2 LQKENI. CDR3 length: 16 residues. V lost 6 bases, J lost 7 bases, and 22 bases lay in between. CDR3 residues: CASSRAASAPENEQFF. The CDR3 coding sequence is TGTGCCAGCTCGCGTGCGGCCTCCGCCCCCGAGAATGAGCAGTTCTTC.

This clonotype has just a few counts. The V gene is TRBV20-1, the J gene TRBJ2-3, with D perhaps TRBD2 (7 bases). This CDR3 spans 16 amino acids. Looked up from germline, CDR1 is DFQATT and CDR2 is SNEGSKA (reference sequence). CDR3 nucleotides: TGCAATCCATCCTCGAGGGGGGGGCGCGGGTTAGATACGCAGTATTTT. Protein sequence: CNPSSRGGRGLDTQYF.